Reported below is one T cell receptor beta chain. Its antigen remains unknown. Looked up from germline, CDR1 is SGDLS and CDR2 is YYNGEE. The CDR3 spans 15 residues. cDNA libraries for TRB were generated by 5' RACE incorporating UMI labels. TCRdb reprocessed the 5' RACE reads and stores each CDR3 protein as one record, lacking DNA. The listing contains about 150,000 distinct CDR3 sequences. This sample was taken from a study of CXCR3-negative and CXCR3-positive naive CD8 T cells. Study findings and constraints: Naive CXCR3-positive cells had TRB CDR3s more hydrophobic than those of CXCR3-negative naive cells.

The chain couples TRBV9 to TRBJ1-2. This receptor was identified in a human donor in good health. Some clones in this sample may be carry-over from other donors' samples. The sample taken for sequencing was naive CXCR3+ CD8+ T cells from blood. Sample subset: CD45RO-CCR7+CD27+CD95- naive CD8+ T cells expressing CXCR3 (TNR3+). CDR3 in amino acids: CASSPRGGVDYGYTF.